This T cell receptor (beta chain) was obtained from a study of T-cell reconstitution after alpha-beta-depleted transplantation in children. V was clipped by 3 bases and J by 0 bases, with 18 bases between them. This CDR3 is 17 amino acids long. Germline lookup yields CDR1 SGHAT and CDR2 FQNNGV. The authors prepared the TCRbeta library with unique molecular identifiers. One entry per CDR3 protein, called by TCRdb with MiXCR from the PCR reads. The table includes hundreds of thousands of distinct CDR3 sequences, around 14% detected once. The sequencing used PBMCs, collected before TCRalphabeta/CD19-depleted stem cell transplant. The TCR comes from a girl aged 2-15 years with congenital amegakaryocytic thrombocytopenia, due to receive a stem cell transplant. This chain links TRBV11-2 with TRBJ2-7; D is tentatively TRBD1 or TRBD2 (5 bases each). The chain's CDR3 is CASSLGRGSGNSYEQYF. The DNA of the CDR3 is TGTGCCAGCAGCTTGGGACGGGGTTCGGGGAACTCCTACGAGCAGTACTTC.